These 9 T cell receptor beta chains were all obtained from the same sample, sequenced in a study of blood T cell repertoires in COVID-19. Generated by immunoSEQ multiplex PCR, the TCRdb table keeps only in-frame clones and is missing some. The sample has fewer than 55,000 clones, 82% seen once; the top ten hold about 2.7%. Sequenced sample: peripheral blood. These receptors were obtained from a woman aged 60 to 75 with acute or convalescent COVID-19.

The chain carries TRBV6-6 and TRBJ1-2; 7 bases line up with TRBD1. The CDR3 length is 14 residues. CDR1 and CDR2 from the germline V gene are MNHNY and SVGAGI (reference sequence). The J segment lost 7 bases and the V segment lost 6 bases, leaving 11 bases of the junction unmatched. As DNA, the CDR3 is TGTGCCAGCAGCCTGACAGGGACCGAGCCTGGCTACACCTTC. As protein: CASSLTGTEPGYTF.

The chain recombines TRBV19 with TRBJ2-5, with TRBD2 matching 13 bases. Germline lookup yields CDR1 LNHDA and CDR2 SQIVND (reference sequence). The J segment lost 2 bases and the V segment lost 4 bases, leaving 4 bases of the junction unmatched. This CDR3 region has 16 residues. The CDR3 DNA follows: TGTGCCAGTAGTACCGGACTAGCGGGAGCTCAAGAGACCCAGTACTTC. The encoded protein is CASSTGLAGAQETQYF. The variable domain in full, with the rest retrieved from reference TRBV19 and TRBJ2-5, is DGGITQSPKYLFRKEGQNVTLSCEQNLNHDAMYWYRQDPGQGLRLIYYSQIVNDFQKGDIAEGYSVSREKKESFPLTVTSAQKNPTAFYLCASSTGLAGAQETQYFGPGTRLLVL.

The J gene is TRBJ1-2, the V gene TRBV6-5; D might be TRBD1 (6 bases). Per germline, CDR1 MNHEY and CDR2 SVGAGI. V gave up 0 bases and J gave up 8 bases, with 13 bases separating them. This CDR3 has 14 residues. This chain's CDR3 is CASSYSRGGRGYTF. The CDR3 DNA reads TGTGCCAGCAGTTACTCGAGGGGGGGACGAGGCTACACCTTC.

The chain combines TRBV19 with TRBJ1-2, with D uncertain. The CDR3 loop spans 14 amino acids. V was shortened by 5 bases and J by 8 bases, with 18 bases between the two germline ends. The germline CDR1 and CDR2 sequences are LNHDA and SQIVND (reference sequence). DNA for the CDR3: TGTGCCAGTAGTCCGTGGCAGGAGGAGTTCGGCTACACCTTC. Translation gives CASSPWQEEFGYTF.

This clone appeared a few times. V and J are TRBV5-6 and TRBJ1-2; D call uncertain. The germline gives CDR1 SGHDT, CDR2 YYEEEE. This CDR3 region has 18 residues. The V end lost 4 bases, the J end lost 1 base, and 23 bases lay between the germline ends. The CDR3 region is CASSVGGKGATVNYGYTF. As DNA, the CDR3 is TGTGCCAGCAGCGTGGGTGGAAAGGGAGCTACCGTTAACTATGGCTACACCTTC.

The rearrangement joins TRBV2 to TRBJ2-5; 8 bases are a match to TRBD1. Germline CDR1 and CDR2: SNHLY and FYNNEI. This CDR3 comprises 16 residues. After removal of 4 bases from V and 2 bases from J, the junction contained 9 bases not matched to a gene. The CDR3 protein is CASSATTGEAQETQYF. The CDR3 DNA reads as TGTGCCAGCAGTGCTACGACAGGGGAGGCTCAAGAGACCCAGTACTTC. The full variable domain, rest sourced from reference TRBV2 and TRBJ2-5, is EPEVTQTPSHQVTQMGQEVILRCVPISNHLYFYWYRQILGQKVEFLVSFYNNEISEKSEIFDDQFSVERPDGSNFTLKIRSTKLEDSAMYFCASSATTGEAQETQYFGPGTRLLVL.

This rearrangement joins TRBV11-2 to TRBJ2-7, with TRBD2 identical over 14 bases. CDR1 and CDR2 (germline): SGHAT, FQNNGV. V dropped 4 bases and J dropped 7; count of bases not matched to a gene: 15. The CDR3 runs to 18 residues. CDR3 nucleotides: TGTGCCAGCAGCTATGGGACTAGCGGGAGTTTTGCTTCTATGGAGCAGTACTTC. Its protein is CASSYGTSGSFASMEQYF.

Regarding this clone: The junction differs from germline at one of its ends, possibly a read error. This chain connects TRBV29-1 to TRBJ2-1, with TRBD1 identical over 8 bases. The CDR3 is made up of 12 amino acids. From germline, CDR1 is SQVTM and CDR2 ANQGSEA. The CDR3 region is CSVGIPSGQALF. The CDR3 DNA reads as TGCAGCGTTGGGATTCCATCGGGACAGGCTCTCTTC.

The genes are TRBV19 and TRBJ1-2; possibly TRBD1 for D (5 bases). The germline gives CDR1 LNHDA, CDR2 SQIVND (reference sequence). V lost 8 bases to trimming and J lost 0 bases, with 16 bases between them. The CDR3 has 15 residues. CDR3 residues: CASGIPTGANYGYTF. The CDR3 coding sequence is TGTGCCAGTGGAATCCCCACAGGAGCTAACTATGGCTACACCTTC.